Presented here are 9 T cell receptor beta chains from one specimen sequenced in a study of blood T cell repertoires in COVID-19. Using immunoSEQ multiplex PCR, the repertoire was profiled, and TCRdb retains in-frame clones only, with some absent. The sample yields over 200,000 clones, roughly nine tenths seen once. The sequenced sample consisted of PBMCs or T cells enriched from blood (not recorded which). The receptors here all came from a woman aged 45-60 years in a cohort exposed to, infected with or recovered from COVID-19 (not recorded which).

The rearrangement uses TRBV4-2 and TRBJ2-1; no clear D gene. V gave up 0 bases and J gave up 4 bases, with 7 bases separating them. The CDR3 has 14 amino acids. Germline V gives CDR1 LGHNA, CDR2 YNFKEQ. CDR3 DNA: TGTGCCAGCAGCCAAGATAAAGAGTACAATGAGCAGTTCTTC. Translated: CASSQDKEYNEQFF.

The chain has TRBV19 and TRBJ2-5; D is unclear. This CDR3 has 15 residues. Germline lookup yields CDR1 LNHDA and CDR2 SQIVND (reference sequence). V gave up 3 bases and J gave up 4 bases, with 15 bases separating them. CDR3 coding DNA: TGTGCCAGTAGTATGTCATCCCTTGGCCCAGAGACCCAGTACTTC. Encoded protein: CASSMSSLGPETQYF. The complete variable domain, with remaining parts taken from reference TRBV19 and TRBJ2-5, reads DGGITQSPKYLFRKEGQNVTLSCEQNLNHDAMYWYRQDPGQGLRLIYYSQIVNDFQKGDIAEGYSVSREKKESFPLTVTSAQKNPTAFYLCASSMSSLGPETQYFGPGTRLLVL.

This clone was recorded once. The chain combines TRBV6-1 with TRBJ1-5; possibly TRBD1 for D (5 bases). Trimming removed 1 base at V and 5 bases at J, with 12 bases between. CDR3 length: 15 residues. Germline CDR1 reads MNHNS; CDR2 reads SASEGT. The CDR3 coding sequence is TGTGCCAGCAGTGAAGACGCAGGGACTTATCAGCCCCAGCATTTT. Translation gives CASSEDAGTYQPQHF.

The V gene is TRBV7-2, the J gene TRBJ1-4; 7 bases are shared with TRBD1. CDR3 length: 16 residues. The trim removed 5 bases at V and 4 bases at J, leaving 10 bases unmatched. Looked up from germline, CDR1 is SGHTA and CDR2 is FQGNSA. The CDR3 DNA reads as TGTGCCAGCAGCCCTTATCGGACAGGACTTAATGAAAAACTGTTTTTT. It yields the protein CASSPYRTGLNEKLFF.

The rearrangement joins TRBV11-1 to TRBJ2-7, with TRBD1 as a possible D gene (6 bases). The CDR3 has 13 amino acids. In germline, CDR1 is SGHAT, CDR2 FQDESV (reference sequence). The V gene lost 0 bases and the J gene lost 4 bases, with 7 bases spanning the gap. The CDR3 DNA sequence: TGTGCCAGCAGCTTAGCTGGACAGTACGAGCAGTACTTC. Translating gives CASSLAGQYEQYF. The entire variable domain, with the rest obtained from reference TRBV11-1 and TRBJ2-7, is as follows: EAEVAQSPRYKITEKSQAVAFWCDPISGHATLYWYRQILGQGPELLVQFQDESVVDDSQLPKDRFSAERLKGVDSTLKIQPAELGDSAMYLCASSLAGQYEQYFGPGTRLTVT.

This clone was detected once. The rearrangement joins TRBV21-1 to TRBJ2-7; the table names TRBD1, a call not compared with the DNA. TRBV21-1 is termed a pseudogene. CDR3 length equals 15 residues. The CDR3 bases are TGTGCCAGCAGCACCAACAGGGAATCCCCCTACGAGCAGTACTTC. Translated: CASSTNRESPYEQYF.

This chain joins TRBV29-1 and TRBJ2-1, with a tentative D call TRBD2 (5 bases). V lost 5 bases and J lost 7, with 15 bases in between. The CDR3 consists of 13 residues. From germline, CDR1 is SQVTM and CDR2 ANQGSEA. CDR3 region: CSVQWTFGNEQFF. As DNA, the CDR3 is TGCAGCGTTCAGTGGACTTTCGGAAATGAGCAGTTCTTC.

The V call is TRBV5-1, the J call TRBJ2-5, with D perhaps matching TRBD2 (6 bases). Germline CDR1 reads SGHRS; CDR2 reads YFSETQ. The CDR3 spans 14 residues. The V gene lost 3 bases and the J gene lost 1 base, with 10 bases spanning the gap. For the CDR3, the DNA is TGCGCCAGCAGCTATAGCGGCTTCCAAGAGACCCAGTACTTC. Its protein is CASSYSGFQETQYF.

This clone has a handful of counts. This sequence joins TRBV5-1 and TRBJ2-5; D is unclear. Trimming shortened V by 5 bases and J by 3 bases, and 14 bases separated the two germline ends. The CDR3 is 14 amino acids. Germline CDR1 and CDR2: SGHRS and YFSETQ. CDR3 sequence (DNA): TGCGCCAGCAGGCGATTGGTCCAGGAAGAGACCCAGTACTTC. Translating gives CASRRLVQEETQYF.